This entry is about one T cell receptor (beta chain). These data belong to a study of blood T cell repertoires in COVID-19. Study as a whole: Donors in the United States, Italy and Spain gave samples during acute or convalescent COVID-19. T cells, B-cell-depleted T cells, or PBMCs provided the cDNA or gDNA that served as material.

How the authors handled the data: Reference gene primer amplification gave estimated nucleated cell counts. Sequencing was performed with immunoSEQ multiplex PCR; in TCRdb, only in-frame clones are kept and a portion is missing. Clone size and V and J calls were adopted from that table, with D and trimming inferred from the DNA. The sample gives over 200,000 clones, approximately 88% of which show up once; less than 7.5% is in the top ten. The sample was peripheral blood. The TCR comes from a man between 60 and 70 years old who had recovered from COVID-19.

The CDR3 sequence is CASSLRPGSQETQYF. CDR3 coding DNA: TGTGCCAGCAGCTTACGTCCGGGAAGCCAAGAGACCCAGTACTTC. V and J are TRBV7-3 and TRBJ2-5; D may be TRBD2 (5 bases). Germline V gives CDR1 SGHTA, CDR2 FQGTGA. This CDR3 has 15 residues. The germline V and J ends were trimmed by 2 bases and 1 base, with 11 bases remaining between them.